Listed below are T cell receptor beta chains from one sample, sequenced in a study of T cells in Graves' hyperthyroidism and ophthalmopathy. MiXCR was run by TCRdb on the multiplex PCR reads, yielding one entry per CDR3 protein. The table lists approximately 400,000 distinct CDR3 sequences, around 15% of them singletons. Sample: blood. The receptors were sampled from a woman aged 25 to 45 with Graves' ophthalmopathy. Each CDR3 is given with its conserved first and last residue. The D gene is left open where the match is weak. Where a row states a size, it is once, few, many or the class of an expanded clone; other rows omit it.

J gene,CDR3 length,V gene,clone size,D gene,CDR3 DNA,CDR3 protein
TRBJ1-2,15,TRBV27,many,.,TGTGCCAGCAGTCCGAGACAGGCGGCCGGGAGGGGCTACACCTTC,CASSPRQAAGRGYTF
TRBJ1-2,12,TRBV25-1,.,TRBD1,TGTGCCAGCCGAGGGACAGGTCTTGGCTACACCTTC,CASRGTGLGYTF
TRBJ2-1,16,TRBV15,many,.,TGTGCCACCAGCAGACCCGCGGCAGGGCGGTGGAATGAGCAGTTCTTC,CATSRPAAGRWNEQFF
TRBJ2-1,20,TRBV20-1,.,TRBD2,TGCAGTGCTAGAGAATTTAGAACTAGCGGGGGGGTTAGCACCTACAATGAGCAGTTCTTC,CSAREFRTSGGVSTYNEQFF
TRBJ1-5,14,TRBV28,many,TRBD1,TGTGCCAGCGGGGACAGGGGGCTTGATCAGCCCCAGCATTTT,CASGDRGLDQPQHF
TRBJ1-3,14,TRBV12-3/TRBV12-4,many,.,TGTGCCAGCAGGACCGGGACACCAGGAAACACCATATATTTT,CASRTGTPGNTIYF
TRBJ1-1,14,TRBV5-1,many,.,TGCGCCAGCACGGTGAACAGTGCTAACACTGAAGCTTTCTTT,CASTVNSANTEAFF
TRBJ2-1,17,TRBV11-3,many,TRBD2,TGTGCCAGCAGCCTCCCTGGGACTAGCGGGGGTTCTAATGGGCAGTTCTTC,CASSLPGTSGGSNGQFF
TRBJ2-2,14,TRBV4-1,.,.,TGCGCCAGCCGCCCAAGATGGATGATCGGGGAGCTGTTTTTT,CASRPRWMIGELFF
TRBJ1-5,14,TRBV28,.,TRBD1,TGTGCCAGCAGTCGGGACAGGGGAGGTCAGCCCCAGCATTTT,CASSRDRGGQPQHF
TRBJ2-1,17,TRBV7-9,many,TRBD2,TGTGCCAGCAGCTTCAATCTGGGACTAGCGGGGGGGGACGAGCAGTTCTTC,CASSFNLGLAGGDEQFF
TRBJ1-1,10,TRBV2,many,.,TGTGCCAGCAGTGGTATAGAAGCTTTCTTT,CASSGIEAFF
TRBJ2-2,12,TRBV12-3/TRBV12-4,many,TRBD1,TGTGCCGCAGGGGGTTCCACCGGGGAGCTGTTTTTT,CAAGGSTGELFF